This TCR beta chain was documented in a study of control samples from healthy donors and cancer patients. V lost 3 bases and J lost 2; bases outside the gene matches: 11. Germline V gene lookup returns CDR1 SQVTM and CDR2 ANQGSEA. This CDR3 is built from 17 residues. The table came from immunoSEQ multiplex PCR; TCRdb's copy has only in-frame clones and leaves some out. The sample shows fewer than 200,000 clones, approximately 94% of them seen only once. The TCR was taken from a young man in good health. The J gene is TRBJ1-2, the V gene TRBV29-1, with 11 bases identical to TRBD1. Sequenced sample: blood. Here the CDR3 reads CSVEIQEGTGGNYGYTF. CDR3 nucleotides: TGCAGCGTTGAGATACAAGAAGGGACAGGGGGGAACTATGGCTACACCTTC.